This TCR beta chain was retrieved from a study of glioma-infiltrating T cells after dendritic cell vaccination. As for time point: after dendritic cell vaccination, including at tumor progression/relapse. No glioblastoma patient carried an isocitrate dehydrogenase mutation. Germline V lookup: CDR1 SGHTA, CDR2 FQGNSA. The CDR3 covers 15 residues. V lost 9 bases to trimming and J lost 4 bases, with 19 bases between them. TCRB CDR3 was amplified from 2 ug genomic DNA or less. Method: immunoSEQ multiplex PCR; TCRdb's copy keeps in-frame clones and lacks some. The sample contains 75,000 to 95,000 clones, 87% of which appear only once.

The sequenced sample was blood, obtained after dendritic cell vaccination. V gene TRBV7-2 combines with J gene TRBJ1-3, with D possibly being TRBD1 (5 bases). The clonotype originates from a human donor with glioblastoma. The CDR3 loop reads CASGGYQSSGNTIYF. CDR3 nucleotides: TGTGCCAGTGGGGGGTACCAGTCGTCCGGAAACACCATATATTTT.